This record concerns one T cell receptor (beta chain) sequence. The source of the sample is a study of T-cell reconstitution after alpha-beta-depleted transplantation in children. V was pared by 4 bases and J by 3 bases, with 19 bases between. The CDR3 is 16 residues long. Germline V gene sequence: CDR1 LGHNA, CDR2 YSLEER. Molecular barcoding with unique molecular identifiers was used for the TCRbeta library. One entry per CDR3 protein results from TCRdb running MiXCR on the PCR reads. The data contain some 500,000 distinct CDR3 sequences, less than 35% of them singletons. The source is a human donor who donated a stem cell graft to a child with aplastic anemia. The V and J genes are TRBV4-3 and TRBJ2-7; a possible D gene is TRBD1 (6 bases). The specimen comprised PBMCs from the stem cell graft donor, sampled from the stem cell graft. For the CDR3, the DNA is TGCGCCAGCAGCCCAGAACAGGGTGCGCGGCGCTACGAGCAGTACTTC. It specifies CASSPEQGARRYEQYF.